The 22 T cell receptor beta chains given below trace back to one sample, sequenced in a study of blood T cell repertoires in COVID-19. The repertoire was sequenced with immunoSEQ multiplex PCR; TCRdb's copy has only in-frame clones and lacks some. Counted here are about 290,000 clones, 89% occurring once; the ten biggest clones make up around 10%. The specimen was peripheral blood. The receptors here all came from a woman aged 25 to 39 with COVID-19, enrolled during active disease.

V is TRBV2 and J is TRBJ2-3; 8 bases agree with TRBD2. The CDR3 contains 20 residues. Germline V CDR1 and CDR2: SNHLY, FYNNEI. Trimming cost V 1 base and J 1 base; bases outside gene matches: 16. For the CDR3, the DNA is TGTGCCAGCAGTGAAGGTAGTAGCGGGGCCCTTACTCGGGGCACAGATACGCAGTATTTT. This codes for CASSEGSSGALTRGTDTQYF.

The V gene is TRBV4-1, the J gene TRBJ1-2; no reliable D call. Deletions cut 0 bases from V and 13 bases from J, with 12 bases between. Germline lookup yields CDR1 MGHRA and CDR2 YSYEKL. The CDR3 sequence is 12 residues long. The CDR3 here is CASSQDMRALTF. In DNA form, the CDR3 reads TGCGCCAGCAGCCAAGATATGAGGGCTCTCACCTTC.

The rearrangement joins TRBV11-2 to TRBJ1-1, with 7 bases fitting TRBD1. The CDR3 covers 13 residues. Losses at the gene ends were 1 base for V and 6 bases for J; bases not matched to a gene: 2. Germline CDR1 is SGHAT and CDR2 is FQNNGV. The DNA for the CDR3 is TGTGCCAGCAGCTTAGCAGGGGGTTCTGAAGCTTTCTTT. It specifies CASSLAGGSEAFF.

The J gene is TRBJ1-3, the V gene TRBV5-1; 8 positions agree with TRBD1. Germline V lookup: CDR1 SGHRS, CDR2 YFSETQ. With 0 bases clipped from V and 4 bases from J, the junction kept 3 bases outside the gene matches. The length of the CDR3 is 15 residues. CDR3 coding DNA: TGCGCCAGCAGCTTGGAGCCAGGGGGCGGAAACACCATATATTTT. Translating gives CASSLEPGGGNTIYF.

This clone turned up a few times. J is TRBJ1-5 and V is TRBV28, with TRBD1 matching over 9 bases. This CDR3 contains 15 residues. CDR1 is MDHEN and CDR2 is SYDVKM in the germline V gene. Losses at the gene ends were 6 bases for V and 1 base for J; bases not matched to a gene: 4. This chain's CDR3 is CASRATGGSNQPQHF. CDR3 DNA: TGTGCCAGCAGGGCGACAGGGGGGAGCAATCAGCCCCAGCATTTT.

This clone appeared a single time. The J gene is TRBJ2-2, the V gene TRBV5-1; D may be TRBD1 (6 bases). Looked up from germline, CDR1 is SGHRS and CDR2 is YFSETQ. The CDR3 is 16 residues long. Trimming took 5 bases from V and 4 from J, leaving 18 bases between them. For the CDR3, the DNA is TGCGCCAGCAGTTCAAACAGGGAAGGAGGCACCGGGGAGCTGTTTTTT. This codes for CASSSNREGGTGELFF.

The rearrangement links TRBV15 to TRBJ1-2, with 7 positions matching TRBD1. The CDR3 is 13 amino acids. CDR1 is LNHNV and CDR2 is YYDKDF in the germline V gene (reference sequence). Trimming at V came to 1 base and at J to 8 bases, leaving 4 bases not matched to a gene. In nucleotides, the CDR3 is TGTGCCACCAGCAGAGTCGGGACAGCAGGCTACACCTTC. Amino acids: CATSRVGTAGYTF. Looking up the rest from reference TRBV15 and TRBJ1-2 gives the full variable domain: DAMVIQNPRYQVTQFGKPVTLSCSQTLNHNVMYWYQQKSSQAPKLLFHYYDKDFNNEADTPDNFQSRRPNTSFCFLDIRSPGLGDTAMYLCATSRVGTAGYTFGSGTRLTVV.

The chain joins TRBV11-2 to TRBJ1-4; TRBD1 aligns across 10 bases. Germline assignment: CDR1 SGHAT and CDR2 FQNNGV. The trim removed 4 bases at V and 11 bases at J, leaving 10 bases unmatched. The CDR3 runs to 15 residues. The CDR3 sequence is CASSSSRQGAEKLFF. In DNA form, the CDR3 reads TGTGCCAGCAGCTCTAGCCGACAGGGGGCTGAGAAACTGTTTTTT.

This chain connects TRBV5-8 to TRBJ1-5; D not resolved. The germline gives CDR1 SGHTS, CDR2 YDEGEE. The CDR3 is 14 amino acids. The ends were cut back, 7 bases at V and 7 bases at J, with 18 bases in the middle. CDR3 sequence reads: CASSSRIGGQPQHF. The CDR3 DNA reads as TGTGCCAGCTCCTCGAGAATCGGCGGACAGCCCCAGCATTTT.

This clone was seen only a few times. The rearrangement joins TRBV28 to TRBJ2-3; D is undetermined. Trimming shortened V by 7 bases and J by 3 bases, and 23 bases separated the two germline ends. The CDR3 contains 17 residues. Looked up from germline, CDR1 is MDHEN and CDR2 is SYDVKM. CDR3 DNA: TGTGCCAGCACCTCCCCCGTCATTCGGGTAGGAACAGATACGCAGTATTTT. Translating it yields CASTSPVIRVGTDTQYF.

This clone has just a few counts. The CDR3 loop reads CASSARTGGDGYTF. In DNA, the CDR3 is TGTGCCAGCAGCGCCCGCACAGGGGGTGATGGCTACACCTTC. The genes are TRBV2 and TRBJ1-2, with 8 bases aligning to TRBD1. The germline gives CDR1 SNHLY, CDR2 FYNNEI. The CDR3 spans 14 residues. Losses at the gene ends were 6 bases for V and 6 bases for J; bases not matched to a gene: 9.

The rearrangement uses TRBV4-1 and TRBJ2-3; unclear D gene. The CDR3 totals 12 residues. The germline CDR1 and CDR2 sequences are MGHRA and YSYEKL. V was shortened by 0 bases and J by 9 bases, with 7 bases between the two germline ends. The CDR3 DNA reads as TGCGCCAGCAGCCAAGAGCCTAGGACGCAGTATTTT. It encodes CASSQEPRTQYF.

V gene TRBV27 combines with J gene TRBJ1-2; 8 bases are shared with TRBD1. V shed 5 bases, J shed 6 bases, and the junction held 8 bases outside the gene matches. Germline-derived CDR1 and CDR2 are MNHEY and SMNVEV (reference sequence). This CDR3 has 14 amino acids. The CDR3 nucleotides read TGTGCCAGCAGTCGACAGGGGCTTTGGGATGGCTACACCTTC. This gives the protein CASSRQGLWDGYTF.

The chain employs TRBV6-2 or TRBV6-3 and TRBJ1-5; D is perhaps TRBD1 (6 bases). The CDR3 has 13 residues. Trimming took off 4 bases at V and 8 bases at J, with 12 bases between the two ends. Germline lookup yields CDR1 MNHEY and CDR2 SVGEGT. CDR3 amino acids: CASSSRRQEPQHF. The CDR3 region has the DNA TGTGCCAGCAGTTCACGGCGACAGGAGCCCCAGCATTTT.

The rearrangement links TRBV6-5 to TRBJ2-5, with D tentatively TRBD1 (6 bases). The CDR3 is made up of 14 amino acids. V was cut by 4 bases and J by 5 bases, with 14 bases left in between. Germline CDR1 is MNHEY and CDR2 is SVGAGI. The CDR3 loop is CASSFDRSGETQYF. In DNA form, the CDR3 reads TGTGCCAGCAGTTTTGACAGGTCGGGGGAGACCCAGTACTTC.

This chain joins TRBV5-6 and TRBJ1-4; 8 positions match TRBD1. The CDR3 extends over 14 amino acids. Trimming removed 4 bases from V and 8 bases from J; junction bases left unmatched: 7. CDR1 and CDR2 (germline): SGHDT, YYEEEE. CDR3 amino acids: CASSKQGAGEKLFF. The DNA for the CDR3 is TGTGCCAGCAGCAAGCAGGGGGCTGGGGAAAAACTGTTTTTT.

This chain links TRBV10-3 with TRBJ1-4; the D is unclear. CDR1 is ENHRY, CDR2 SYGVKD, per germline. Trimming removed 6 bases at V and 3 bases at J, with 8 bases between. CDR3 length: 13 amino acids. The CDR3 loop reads CAISETANEKLFF. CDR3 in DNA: TGTGCCATCAGCGAGACTGCTAATGAAAAACTGTTTTTT.

The CDR3 DNA reads TGTGCCAGCAGCCCAGGGACATTTGCAACTAATGAAAAACTGTTTTTT. As protein: CASSPGTFATNEKLFF. The rearrangement uses TRBV28 and TRBJ1-4, with D possibly being TRBD1 (6 bases). Between the trimmed V and J ends, which lost 6 bases and 0 bases, there was a span of 14 bases. The CDR3 has 16 amino acids. Germline CDR1 MDHEN, CDR2 SYDVKM.

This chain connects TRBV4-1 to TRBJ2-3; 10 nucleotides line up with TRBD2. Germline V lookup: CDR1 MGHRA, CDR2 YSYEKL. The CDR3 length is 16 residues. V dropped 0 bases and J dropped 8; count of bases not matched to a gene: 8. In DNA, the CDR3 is TGCGCCAGCAGCCAAGAGAGCGGGGGGGCCTTGGGTACGCAGTATTTT. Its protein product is CASSQESGGALGTQYF.

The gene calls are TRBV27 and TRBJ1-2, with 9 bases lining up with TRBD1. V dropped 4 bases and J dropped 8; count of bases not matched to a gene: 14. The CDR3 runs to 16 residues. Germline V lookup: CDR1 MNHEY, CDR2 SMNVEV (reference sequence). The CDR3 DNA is TGTGCCAGCAGTTCTTCCGGGACAGGGAGTATTTGGGGCTACACCTTC. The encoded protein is CASSSSGTGSIWGYTF.

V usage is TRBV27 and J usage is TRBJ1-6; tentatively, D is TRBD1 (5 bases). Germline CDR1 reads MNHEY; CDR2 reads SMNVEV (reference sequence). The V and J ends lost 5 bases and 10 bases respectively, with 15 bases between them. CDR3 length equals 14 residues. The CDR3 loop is CASSPAPGWSPLHF. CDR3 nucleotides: TGTGCCAGCAGTCCCGCTCCAGGGTGGTCACCCCTCCACTTT.

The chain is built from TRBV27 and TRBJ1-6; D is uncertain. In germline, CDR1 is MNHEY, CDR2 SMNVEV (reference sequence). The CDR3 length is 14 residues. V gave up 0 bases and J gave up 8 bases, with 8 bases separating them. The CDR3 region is CASSLSGSYSPLHF. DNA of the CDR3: TGTGCCAGCAGTTTATCAGGGAGTTATTCACCCCTCCACTTT.